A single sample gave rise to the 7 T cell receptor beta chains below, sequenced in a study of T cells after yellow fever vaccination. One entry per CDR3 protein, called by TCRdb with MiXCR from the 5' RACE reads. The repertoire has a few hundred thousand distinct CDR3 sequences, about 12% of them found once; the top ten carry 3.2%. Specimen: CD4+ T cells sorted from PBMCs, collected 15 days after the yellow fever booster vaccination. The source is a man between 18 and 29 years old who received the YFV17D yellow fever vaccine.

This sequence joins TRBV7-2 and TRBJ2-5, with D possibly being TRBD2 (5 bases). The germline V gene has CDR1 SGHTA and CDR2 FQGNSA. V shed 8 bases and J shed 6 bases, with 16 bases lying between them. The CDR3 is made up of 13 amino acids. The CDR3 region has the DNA TGTGCCAGCGGACCCGGGGAAATAAAGACCCAGTACTTC. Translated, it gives CASGPGEIKTQYF. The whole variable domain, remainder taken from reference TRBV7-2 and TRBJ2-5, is GAGVSQSPSNKVTEKGKDVELRCDPISGHTALYWYRQSLGQGLEFLIYFQGNSAPDKSGLPSDRFSAERTGGSVSTLTIQRTQQEDSAVYLCASGPGEIKTQYFGPGTRLLVL.

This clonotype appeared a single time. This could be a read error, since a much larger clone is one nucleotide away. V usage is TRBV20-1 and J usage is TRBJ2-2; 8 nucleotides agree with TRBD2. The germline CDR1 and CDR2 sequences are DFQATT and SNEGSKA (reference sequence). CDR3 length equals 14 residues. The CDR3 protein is CSSRPSFSGRELFF. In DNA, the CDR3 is TGCAGTTCTAGACCCTCATTTAGCGGGAGGGAGCTGTTTTTT.

The CDR3 here is CASRTWDTQYF. CDR3 DNA: TGTGCCAGCAGGACTTGGGATACGCAGTATTTT. J is TRBJ2-3 and V is TRBV6-5; D is ambiguous. The germline V and J ends were trimmed by 6 bases and 6 bases, with 7 bases remaining between them. In germline, CDR1 is MNHEY, CDR2 SVGAGI. This CDR3 has 11 residues.

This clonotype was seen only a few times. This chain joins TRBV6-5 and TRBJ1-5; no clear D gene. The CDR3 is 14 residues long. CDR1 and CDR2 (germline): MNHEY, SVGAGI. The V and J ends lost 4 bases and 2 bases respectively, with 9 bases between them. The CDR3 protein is CASSWDQGNQPQHF. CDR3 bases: TGTGCCAGCAGTTGGGATCAGGGCAATCAGCCCCAGCATTTT.

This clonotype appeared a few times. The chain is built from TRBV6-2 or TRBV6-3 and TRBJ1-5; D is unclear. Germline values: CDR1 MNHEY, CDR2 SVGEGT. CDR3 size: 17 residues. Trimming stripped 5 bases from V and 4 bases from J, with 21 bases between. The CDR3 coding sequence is TGTGCCAGCAGTCGAAACACCGGCTCCGAGAAGAATCAGCCCCAGCATTTT. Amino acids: CASSRNTGSEKNQPQHF.

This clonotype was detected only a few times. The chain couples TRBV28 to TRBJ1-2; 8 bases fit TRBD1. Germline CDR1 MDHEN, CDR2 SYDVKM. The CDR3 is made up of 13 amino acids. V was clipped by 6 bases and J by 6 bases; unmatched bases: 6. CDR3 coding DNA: TGTGCCAGCAGGGAGACAGGGGAACATGGCTACACCTTC. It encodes CASRETGEHGYTF.

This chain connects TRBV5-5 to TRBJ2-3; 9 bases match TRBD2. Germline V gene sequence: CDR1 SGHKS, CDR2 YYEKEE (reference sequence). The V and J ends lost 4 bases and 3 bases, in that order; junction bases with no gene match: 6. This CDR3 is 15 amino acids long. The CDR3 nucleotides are TGTGCCAGCAGCCTAGGACTAGCGAGAACAGATACGCAGTATTTT. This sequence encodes CASSLGLARTDTQYF. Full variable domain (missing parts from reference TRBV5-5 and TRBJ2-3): DAGVTQSPTHLIKTRGQQVTLRCSPISGHKSVSWYQQVLGQGPQFIFQYYEKEERGRGNFPDRFSARQFPNYSSELNVNALLLGDSALYLCASSLGLARTDTQYFGPGTRLTVL.